The present T cell receptor (beta chain) was sequenced within a study of blood T cell repertoires in COVID-19. About the study: The origin of the acute and convalescent COVID-19 samples was the United States, Italy and Spain.

Sequenced by immunoSEQ multiplex PCR; TCRdb stores in-frame clones only, minus some. The sample has hundreds of thousands of clones, approximately 86% seen once. Participant age was about 18 to 89 years, and participants resided in fewer than 25 US areas. Categorization into cohorts depended on clinical history that participants reported. Germline V gene data show CDR1 as LGHNA and CDR2 as YNFKEQ. The CDR3 is made up of 19 amino acids. The J segment lost 5 bases and the V segment lost 3 bases, leaving 22 bases of the junction unmatched. The rearrangement uses TRBV4-2 and TRBJ2-7, with 7 bases matching TRBD2. Sequences were obtained from PBMCs or T cells enriched from blood (not recorded which). The TCR comes from a woman aged 40 to 50 with acute COVID-19. DNA for the CDR3: TGTGCCAGCAGCCACTCGGGAGGATCTAGCGGAGCCCGATCGCACGAGCAGTACTTC. Its translation is CASSHSGGSSGARSHEQYF.